In its sample, the clone carrying this TCR beta chain was seen a few times. The antigen remains unidentified. Library preparation followed earlier protocols using designated TCR primers. Using its own MiXCR run on the PCR reads, TCRdb lists one record per CDR3 protein. In the table there are some 650,000 distinct CDR3 sequences, just under 20% of which are singletons. Researchers sorted naive CD8 T cells as cells that were CD8+CD4-CCR7+CD45RA+. This sample was included in a study of molecular identifiers for immune sequencing clone quantification. Study-wide results and caveats: Effector cells kept over 98% of their molecules in clones above 20 RNA copies, while naive cells kept under 1% there.

The clonotype comes from a human donor in good health. Some libraries in this study had Jurkat cell RNA spiked in. The sequencing input was naive CD8+ T cells from blood, with Jurkat cell RNA spiked in. Subset indicated: FACS-sorted CD8+CD4-CCR7+CD45RA+ naive T cells.

In DNA, the CDR3 is TGTGCCAGCAGTTACCTCCGGCCAAACACCGGGGAGCTGTTTTTT. Translating gives CASSYLRPNTGELFF. The J gene is TRBJ2-2, the V gene TRBV6-2 or TRBV6-3; D ambiguous. Trimming left V 2 bases short and J 2 bases short, with 9 bases between. Germline loops: CDR1 MNHEY, CDR2 SVGEGT. The CDR3 is 15 residues long.